This TCR beta chain originates from a study of PD-1 blockade in classical Hodgkin lymphoma. Data came from immunoSEQ multiplex PCR; TCRdb stores just in-frame clones and leaves some out. The profile shows 13,000 or so clones, around 80% of them singletons. Details on this clone: No antigen is known for it.

Study-wide findings and caveats: Patients who responded completely had about the same baseline diversity as newly diagnosed patients.

In every patient, relapse followed autologous stem cell transplantation, while exposure to brentuximab vedotin differed. The clonotype was recovered from a human donor with classical Hodgkin lymphoma. Source: peripheral blood mononuclear cells (PBMCs), taken at baseline.

DNA for the CDR3: TGTGCCAGCAGTTCTCCAGGGGGCCTTCAAGAGACCCAGTACTTC. Translating gives CASSSPGGLQETQYF. V gene TRBV28 combines with J gene TRBJ2-5; 8 bases line up with TRBD1. V lost 4 bases and J lost 2; bases outside the gene matches: 6. Germline values: CDR1 MDHEN, CDR2 SYDVKM. The CDR3 runs to 15 residues. Looking up the rest from reference TRBV28 and TRBJ2-5 gives the full variable domain: DVKVTQSSRYLVKRTGEKVFLECVQDMDHENMFWYRQDPGLGLRLIYFSYDVKMKEKGDIPEGYSVSREKKERFSLILESASTNQTSMYLCASSSPGGLQETQYFGPGTRLLVL.